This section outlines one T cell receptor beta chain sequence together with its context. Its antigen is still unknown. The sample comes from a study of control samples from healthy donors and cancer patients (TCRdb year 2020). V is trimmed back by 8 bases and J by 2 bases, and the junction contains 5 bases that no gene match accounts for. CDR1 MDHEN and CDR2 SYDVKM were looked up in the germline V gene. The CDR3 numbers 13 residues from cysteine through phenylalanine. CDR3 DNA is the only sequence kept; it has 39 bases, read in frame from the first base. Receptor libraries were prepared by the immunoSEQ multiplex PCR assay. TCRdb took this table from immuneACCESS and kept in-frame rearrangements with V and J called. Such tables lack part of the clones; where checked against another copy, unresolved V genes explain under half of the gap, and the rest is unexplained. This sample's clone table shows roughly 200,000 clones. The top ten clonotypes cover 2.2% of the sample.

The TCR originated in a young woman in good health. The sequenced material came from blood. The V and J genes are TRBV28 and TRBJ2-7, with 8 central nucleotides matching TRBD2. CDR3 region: CASVSGGPYEQYF. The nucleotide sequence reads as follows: TGTGCCAGCGTAAGCGGGGGCCCCTACGAGCAGTACTTC.